One sample yielded the 27 T cell receptor beta chains listed below, sequenced in a study of T cell responses to AZD1222 COVID-19 vaccine. The repertoire was sequenced with immunoSEQ multiplex PCR; TCRdb's copy has only in-frame clones and lacks some. This repertoire shows about 150,000 clones, just over 90% found once; its top ten account for around 3%. Sequencing was performed on peripheral blood, taken on day 0 of AZD1222 vaccination. These receptor sequences come from an adult in good health.

The J gene is TRBJ1-4, the V gene TRBV14, with 8 bases matching TRBD1. Germline V lookup: CDR1 SGHDN, CDR2 FVKESK. CDR3 size: 15 residues. Losses at the gene ends were 5 bases for V and 4 bases for J; bases not matched to a gene: 6. CDR3 protein: CASSVRGLGNEKLFF. The CDR3 DNA reads TGTGCCAGCAGCGTCAGGGGGCTGGGTAATGAAAAACTGTTTTTT.

J is TRBJ1-1 and V is TRBV18, with D uncertain. Trimming took off 3 bases at V and 1 base at J, with 12 bases between the two ends. The CDR3 has 15 amino acids. The V gene's germline CDR1 is KGHSH and CDR2 LQKENI. CDR3 coding DNA: TGTGCCAGCTCACCTGATATAGAATCGAACACTGAAGCTTTCTTT. Its translation is CASSPDIESNTEAFF.

This chain joins TRBV9 and TRBJ1-2, with D hard to call. Germline loops: CDR1 SGDLS, CDR2 YYNGEE. V dropped 0 bases and J dropped 5 bases, with 17 bases sitting between them. The CDR3 spans 16 residues. The chain's CDR3 is CASSVGGAELGYGYTF. CDR3 bases: TGTGCCAGCAGCGTAGGAGGTGCAGAGTTGGGATATGGCTACACCTTC.

The chain carries TRBV19 and TRBJ2-7; 8 positions agree with TRBD1. The ends lost 6 bases at V and 0 bases at J; junction bases unmatched: 4. The CDR3 is made up of 14 amino acids. The germline V gene encodes CDR1 LNHDA and CDR2 SQIVND (reference sequence). CDR3 nucleotides: TGTGCCAGTAGAACGGACAGGGCCTCCTACGAGCAGTACTTC. This sequence encodes CASRTDRASYEQYF.

J is TRBJ1-1 and V is TRBV6-2 or TRBV6-3, with unresolved D. This CDR3 contains 12 residues. With 2 bases removed from V and 3 bases from J, the gap between germline ends came to 4 bases. Germline loops: CDR1 MNHEY, CDR2 SVGEGT. CDR3 loop: CASSYGYTEAFF. The CDR3 DNA reads as TGTGCCAGCAGTTACGGGTACACTGAAGCTTTCTTT.

CDR3 DNA: TGTGCCAGCCAGGGGCTGTCTGAAGCTTTCTTT. Protein product: CASQGLSEAFF. The V call is TRBV9, the J call TRBJ1-1, with D possibly being TRBD1 (6 bases). The CDR3 totals 11 residues. Germline V gene lookup returns CDR1 SGDLS and CDR2 YYNGEE. V gave up 7 bases and J gave up 6 bases, with 10 bases separating them.

V gene TRBV18 combines with J gene TRBJ2-7; D possibly matches TRBD1 or TRBD2 (6 bases each). V lost 3 bases to trimming and J lost 0 bases, with 15 bases between them. The CDR3 runs 16 residues. CDR1 is KGHSH, CDR2 LQKENI, per germline. The CDR3 nucleotides read TGTGCCAGCTCACCTAACGGGGGCAGCCTCTCCTACGAGCAGTACTTC. It codes for CASSPNGGSLSYEQYF.

CDR3 amino acids: CAWGPPAQYF. In DNA, the CDR3 is TGTGCCTGGGGGCCCCCGGCCCAGTACTTC. The chain employs TRBV30 and TRBJ2-5; D gene unclear. Trimming pared 5 bases from V and 9 bases from J, leaving 10 bases between. CDR3 size: 10 residues. The germline V gene encodes CDR1 GTSNPN and CDR2 SVGIG (reference sequence). Looking up the rest from reference TRBV30 and TRBJ2-5 gives the full variable domain: SQTIHQWPATLVQPVGSPLSLECTVEGTSNPNLYWYRQAAGRGLQLLFYSVGIGQISSEVPQNLSASRPQDRQFILSSKKLLLSDSGFYLCAWGPPAQYFGPGTRLLVL.

This chain links TRBV5-5 with TRBJ1-2; maybe TRBD1 (5 bases). Trimming cost V 7 bases and J 0 bases, with 7 bases left between them. The V gene's germline CDR1 is SGHKS and CDR2 YYEKEE (reference sequence). The CDR3 is 12 residues long. The CDR3 is CASGASNYGYTF. The CDR3 coding sequence is TGTGCCAGCGGGGCGTCTAACTATGGCTACACCTTC.

The V call is TRBV12-5, the J call TRBJ1-1, with D unclear. Germline V gene sequence: CDR1 LGHNT, CDR2 FRNRAP. V was trimmed by 5 bases and J by 1 base, leaving 14 bases between them. The CDR3 is made up of 15 amino acids. CDR3 amino acids: CASGPTPGPNTEAFF. The CDR3, as DNA: TGTGCTAGTGGTCCGACCCCCGGGCCGAACACTGAAGCTTTCTTT.

This chain links TRBV5-4 with TRBJ1-3, with D unresolved. Trimming took 1 base from V and 4 from J, leaving 3 bases between them. Germline V CDR1 and CDR2: SGHNT, YYREEE (reference sequence). CDR3 length: 12 amino acids. As DNA, the CDR3 is TGTGCCAGCAGCTTGCGGGGAAACACCATATATTTT. Protein sequence: CASSLRGNTIYF. The full variable domain, with the rest looked up from reference TRBV5-4 and TRBJ1-3, is ETGVTQSPTHLIKTRGQQVTLRCSSQSGHNTVSWYQQALGQGPQFIFQYYREEENGRGNFPPRFSGLQFPNYSSELNVNALELDDSALYLCASSLRGNTIYFGEGSWLTVV.

The V gene is TRBV7-9, the J gene TRBJ1-5; D gene uncertain. This CDR3 has 14 amino acids. Germline V CDR1 and CDR2: SEHNR, FQNEAQ (reference sequence). Trimming shortened V by 5 bases and J by 4 bases, and 12 bases separated the two germline ends. The CDR3 DNA reads as TGTGCCAGCAGCCTTGATGGCAGTAATCAGCCCCAGCATTTT. This codes for CASSLDGSNQPQHF.

The V call is TRBV2, the J call TRBJ2-2; 7 bases line up with TRBD1. The germline V gene encodes CDR1 SNHLY and CDR2 FYNNEI. V was clipped by 2 bases and J by 4 bases; unmatched bases: 1. The CDR3 covers 14 residues. DNA for the CDR3: TGTGCCAGCAGTGAACAGGGGGTCACCGGGGAGCTGTTTTTT. It specifies CASSEQGVTGELFF.

The chain couples TRBV12-3 or TRBV12-4 to TRBJ1-2, with D possibly matching TRBD1 (6 bases). The CDR3 loop spans 12 amino acids. Trimming removed 2 bases from V and 6 bases from J, with 7 bases in between. Here the CDR3 DNA reads TGTGCCAGCAGTTTAAGGGGGAATGGCTACACCTTC. This gives the protein CASSLRGNGYTF.

This clone came up once. The rearrangement joins TRBV12-3 or TRBV12-4 to TRBJ1-6, with D unclear. V was shortened by 5 bases and J by 8 bases, with 10 bases between the two germline ends. CDR3 length: 13 amino acids. The CDR3 DNA reads TGTGCCAGCAGTCCCAAGCGGGATTCACCCCTCCACTTT. This sequence encodes CASSPKRDSPLHF.

This clone was seen only once. The rearrangement uses TRBV5-1 and TRBJ2-2, with 7 nucleotides matching TRBD1. The CDR3 is 13 residues long. The ends lost 4 bases at V and 5 bases at J; junction bases unmatched: 2. Germline CDR1 reads SGHRS; CDR2 reads YFSETQ. The CDR3 nucleotides read TGCGCCAGCAGCGGGACAGTAACCGGGGAGCTGTTTTTT. This translates into CASSGTVTGELFF.

The chain has TRBV24-1 and TRBJ2-7; 9 bases fit TRBD1. With 4 bases clipped from V and 2 bases from J, the junction kept 5 bases outside the gene matches. Germline CDR1 is KGHDR and CDR2 is SFDVKD. This CDR3 region has 15 residues. CDR3 sequence (DNA): TGTGCCACCAGTGAGGGACAGGGAAACGCCTACGAGCAGTACTTC. Residues: CATSEGQGNAYEQYF.

The chain uses TRBV4-2 and TRBJ2-3, with 12 bases lining up with TRBD2. The V gene's germline CDR1 is LGHNA and CDR2 YNFKEQ. CDR3 length: 16 residues. V was clipped by 4 bases and J by 6 bases; unmatched bases: 8. The CDR3 sequence is CASSRLAGDYPDTQYF. In DNA form, the CDR3 reads TGTGCCAGCAGCCGACTAGCGGGGGATTATCCCGATACGCAGTATTTT.

This clone came up once. The same CDR3 can be traced to other DNA sequences in this sample. CDR3 sequence (DNA): TGTGCCAGCAGTTTGGGCAACACCATATATTTT. Translating gives CASSLGNTIYF. The chain recombines TRBV12-3 or TRBV12-4 with TRBJ1-3; D gene uncertain. The ends were cut back, 3 bases at V and 7 bases at J, with 4 bases in the middle. This CDR3 region has 11 residues.

The chain couples TRBV23-1 to TRBJ2-1; weak D call: TRBD1 (5 bases). TRBV23-1 is an ORF, with its function uncertain. The CDR3 loop spans 14 amino acids. Trimming took off 8 bases at V and 0 bases at J, with 11 bases between the two ends. The CDR3 spells CASSTRGSYNEQFF. CDR3 nucleotides: TGCGCCAGCTCCACAAGGGGCTCCTACAATGAGCAGTTCTTC.

This rearrangement joins TRBV7-8 to TRBJ1-6; D is possibly TRBD1 (6 bases). CDR1 and CDR2 (germline): SGHVS, FQNEAQ. The CDR3 consists of 15 residues. The germline V and J ends were trimmed by 2 bases and 10 bases, with 15 bases remaining between them. As DNA, the CDR3 is TGTGCCAGCAGCTTATTTGGGGGGCAACGATCACCCCTCCACTTT. It translates to CASSLFGGQRSPLHF.

V usage is TRBV27 and J usage is TRBJ2-2; D gene uncertain. The CDR3 sequence is 14 residues long. The V gene's germline CDR1 is MNHEY and CDR2 SMNVEV (reference sequence). V was clipped by 2 bases and J by 7 bases, with 11 bases between them. Here the CDR3 reads CASSLRSLGGELFF. The CDR3, as DNA: TGTGCCAGCAGTTTAAGGAGCTTGGGCGGGGAGCTGTTTTTT.

The chain couples TRBV2 to TRBJ2-4; a possible D gene is TRBD1 (6 bases). The CDR3 extends over 14 amino acids. Per germline, CDR1 SNHLY and CDR2 FYNNEI. V was trimmed by 6 bases and J by 2 bases, leaving 11 bases between them. The CDR3 DNA sequence: TGTGCCAGCAGGACAGGCGAAACCAAAAACATTCAGTACTTC. This translates into CASRTGETKNIQYF.

The chain carries TRBV9 and TRBJ2-1, with D possibly matching TRBD2 (6 bases). The V gene's germline CDR1 is SGDLS and CDR2 YYNGEE. Trimming took 0 bases from V and 9 from J, leaving 16 bases between them. The CDR3 is 15 residues long. The CDR3 DNA follows: TGTGCCAGCAGCGTAGCTCAGGAGGACGGGAGTGAGCAGTTCTTC. Protein: CASSVAQEDGSEQFF.

The V and J genes are TRBV7-2 and TRBJ1-2; the D is unclear. Trimming took off 2 bases at V and 2 bases at J, with 18 bases between the two ends. The germline CDR1 and CDR2 sequences are SGHTA and FQGNSA. The CDR3 is made up of 17 amino acids. The CDR3: CASSLRGLGGQNYGYTF. CDR3 coding DNA: TGTGCCAGCAGCTTAAGAGGGTTAGGCGGGCAGAACTATGGCTACACCTTC.

The chain has TRBV30 and TRBJ1-3; 8 bases are a match to TRBD1. Germline V gene lookup returns CDR1 GTSNPN and CDR2 SVGIG (reference sequence). The J segment lost 2 bases and the V segment lost 0 bases, leaving 0 bases of the junction unmatched. The CDR3 extends over 14 amino acids. The CDR3 nucleotides are TGTGCCTGGAGTGTACAGGGGGCTGGAAACACCATATATTTT. It yields the protein CAWSVQGAGNTIYF.

The chain uses TRBV6-2 or TRBV6-3 and TRBJ1-2; 9 bases fit TRBD1. With V trimmed by 5 bases and J by 4 bases, 11 bases remained unmatched. Looked up from germline, CDR1 is MNHEY and CDR2 is SVGEGT. This CDR3 region has 16 residues. CDR3 sequence: CASSQYSGTGIYGYTF. In DNA, the CDR3 is TGTGCCAGCAGTCAATACTCCGGGACAGGGATCTATGGCTACACCTTC.